This T cell receptor beta chain emerged from a study of blood T cells in healthy people across ages. General observations from the study: PBMCs left unsorted prevented a conclusive naive versus antigen-experienced comparison. It was held that diversity estimates obtained from one million T cells represented underestimates. Observed TCR beta diversity per million T cells went down as age went up. This fall followed a roughly linear course with age.

PCR was performed a second time for about 7 to 11 cycles using a sample-barcoded 5' primer and a J-beta primer mix. TCRdb used MiXCR to reprocess the 5' RACE reads, holding one entry per CDR3 protein. The sample consists of about 1.6 million distinct CDR3 sequences, roughly 30% of them appearing once. The CDR3 is 15 amino acids. J lost 3 bases, V lost 4 bases, and 5 bases had no gene match. CDR1 and CDR2 from the germline V gene are SGHAT and FQDESV (reference sequence). The donors, all healthy, were Caucasians living in Russia, aged about 6 to 90. The table lists this clonotype with a few counts. Its antigen remains unknown.

The receptor was derived from a young woman in good health. The chain combines TRBV11-1 with TRBJ2-5; TRBD1 agrees at 10 bases. The sample taken for sequencing was blood. CDR3 DNA sequence: TGTGCCAGCAGCTCCGGGACAGGGGACGAAGAGACCCAGTACTTC. Its protein is CASSSGTGDEETQYF.